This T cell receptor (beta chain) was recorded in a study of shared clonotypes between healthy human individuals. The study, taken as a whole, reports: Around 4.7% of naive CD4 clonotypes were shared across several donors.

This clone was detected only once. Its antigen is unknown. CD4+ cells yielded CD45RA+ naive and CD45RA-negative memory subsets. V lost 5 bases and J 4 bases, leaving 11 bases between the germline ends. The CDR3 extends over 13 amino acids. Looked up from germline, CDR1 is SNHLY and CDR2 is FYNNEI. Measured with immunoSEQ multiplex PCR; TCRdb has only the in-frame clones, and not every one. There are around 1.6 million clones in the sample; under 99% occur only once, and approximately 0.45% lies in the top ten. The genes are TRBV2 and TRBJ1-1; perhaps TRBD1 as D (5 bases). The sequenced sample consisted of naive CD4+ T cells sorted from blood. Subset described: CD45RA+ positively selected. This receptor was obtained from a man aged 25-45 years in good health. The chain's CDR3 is CASSKTGSTEAFF. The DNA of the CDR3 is TGTGCCAGCAGTAAAACAGGATCCACTGAAGCTTTCTTT.